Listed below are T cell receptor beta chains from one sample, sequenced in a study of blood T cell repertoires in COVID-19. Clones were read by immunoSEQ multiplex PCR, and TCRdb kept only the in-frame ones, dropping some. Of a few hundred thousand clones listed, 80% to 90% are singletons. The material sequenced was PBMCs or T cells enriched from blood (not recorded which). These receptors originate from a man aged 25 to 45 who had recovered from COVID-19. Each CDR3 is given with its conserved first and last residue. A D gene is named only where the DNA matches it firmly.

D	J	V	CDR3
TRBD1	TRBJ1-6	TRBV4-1	CASSHEGQAEPLHF
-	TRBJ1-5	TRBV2	CASSEGRFNQPQHF
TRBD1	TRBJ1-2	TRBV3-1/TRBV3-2	CASSPRDRSNYGYTF
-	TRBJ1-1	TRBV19	CASSIDSGGMGTEAFF
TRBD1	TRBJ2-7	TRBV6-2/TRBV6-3	CASSYQGDEQYF
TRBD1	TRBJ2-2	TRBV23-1	CASSQPPDRGVTGELFF
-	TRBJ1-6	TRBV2	CASSGENNSPLHF
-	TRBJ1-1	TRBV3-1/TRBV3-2	CASSQYQGTEAFF
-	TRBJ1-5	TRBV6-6	CASSGTMAPQHF
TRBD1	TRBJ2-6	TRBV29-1	CSASGGDRDSGANVLTF
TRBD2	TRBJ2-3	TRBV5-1	CASSYRTSGGNTQYF
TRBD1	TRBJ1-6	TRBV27	CASNERGQGGWNSPLHF
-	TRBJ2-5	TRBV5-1	CASSPERETQYF
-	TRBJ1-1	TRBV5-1	CASTGSRHGNTEAFF
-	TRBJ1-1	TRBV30	CAWAVQGNTEAFF
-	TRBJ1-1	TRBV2	CASRPQGNTEAFF
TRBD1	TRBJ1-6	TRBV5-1	CASSTNIGGGESPLHF
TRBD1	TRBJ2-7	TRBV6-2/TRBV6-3	CASSYSIKTGGWGGSYEQYF
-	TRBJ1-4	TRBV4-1	CASKEGRVNEKLFF
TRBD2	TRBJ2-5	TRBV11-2	CASSFYSGVREETQYF
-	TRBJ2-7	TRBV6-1	CASSEADTGVLYEQYF
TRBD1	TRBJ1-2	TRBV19	CASTPQGDNYGYTF
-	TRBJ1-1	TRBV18	CASSPLDTLNTEAFF
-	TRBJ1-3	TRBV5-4	CASSRQGFGNTIYF
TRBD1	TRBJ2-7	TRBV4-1	CASSQERGQGAREQYF
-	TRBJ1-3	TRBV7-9	CASSHPRQGKIGNTIYF
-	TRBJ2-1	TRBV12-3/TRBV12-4	CASSLRNYNEQFF
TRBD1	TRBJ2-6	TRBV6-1	CASSVGTVSGANVLTF
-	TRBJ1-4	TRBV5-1	CASTTSGGEKLFF
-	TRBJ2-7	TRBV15	CATSRERVSYEQYF
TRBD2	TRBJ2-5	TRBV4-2	CASSQGGRDSGETQYF
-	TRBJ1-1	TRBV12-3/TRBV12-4	CASSFTGNTEAFF
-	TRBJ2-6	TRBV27	CASTPDGSSGANVLTF
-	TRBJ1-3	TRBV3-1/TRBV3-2	CASSQGRAGNTIYF
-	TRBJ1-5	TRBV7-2	CASSFEDDYSNQPQHF
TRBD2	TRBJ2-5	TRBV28	CASSLAGRQETQYF
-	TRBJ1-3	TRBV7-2	CASSLQGAGNTIYF
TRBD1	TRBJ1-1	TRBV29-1	CSVDGGTGQTEAFF
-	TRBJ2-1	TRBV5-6	CASSAGPQGSYNEQFF
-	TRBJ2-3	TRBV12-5	CASGPPGRVGTDTQYF
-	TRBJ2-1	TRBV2	CASSLNYNNNEQFF
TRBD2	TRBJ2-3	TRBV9	CASSVRAGGTDTQYF
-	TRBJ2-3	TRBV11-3	CASSSSDSRTDTQYF
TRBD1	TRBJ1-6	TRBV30	CAWRTDREYSPLHF
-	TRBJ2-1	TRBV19	CASSIGGPPGNEQFF